The rows below give T cell receptor beta chains drawn from one sample of a study of human T cells and chemical hapten exposure. MiXCR, run by TCRdb on the RACE reads, gives a single entry per CDR3 protein. The table shows 100,000 to 150,000 distinct CDR3 sequences, with approximately 13% occurring only once. Sequences were derived from whole blood, sampled in connection with sensitization to the hapten diphenylcyclopropenone (DPC). Source of these receptors: a young man with alopecia areata. Some clones in this sample may be carry-over from other donors' samples. CDR3s leave out the opening cysteine and the closing phenylalanine or tryptophan. The size field is filled for only some rows; it gives once, few, many or a size class.

v_gene,abundance,CDR3aa
TRBV2,many,ASAARDRGNEKLF
TRBV2,few,ASSAGVAKNIQY
TRBV12-3/TRBV12-4,few,ASSLVRETGVSYAF
TRBV7-8,.,ASSNNFGDTIQETQY
TRBV6-2/TRBV6-3,many,ASSPGNLAKNIQY
TRBV7-2,.,ASSHPTAYNSPLH
TRBV20-1,.,SARSGGVGTEAF
TRBV6-5,few,ASSKNVVAKGEQY
TRBV20-1,.,SARDLAGGPGKNIQY
TRBV11-2,few,ASSHYPGPEETQY
TRBV29-1,many,SVQKGGGGETQY
TRBV7-6,few,ASSQDQEQGYYEKLF
TRBV28,few,ASRDRGGNQPQH
TRBV2,few,ATEGDAFPYNSPLH
TRBV29-1,few,SVAKDPAYEQY
TRBV11-2,.,ASSLWEVVWGNIQY
TRBV7-2,.,ASSGQLSNEQF
TRBV10-3,.,AISESGQGTEAF
TRBV2,few,ASSDGGTYNEQF
TRBV7-2,many,ASSNSDREKY
TRBV4-3,.,ASSQDPGKLYGYT
TRBV7-3,.,ASSPQPTDTQY
TRBV9,.,ASSPRIAGGSYEQY